Each of the 9 T cell receptor beta chains below was sequenced from the same sample in a study of Graves' ophthalmopathy and Graves' hyperthyroidism. The TCR beta CDR3 regions underwent amplification from RNA transcripts. Following a first-round RT-PCR that used HTBI primers, a second-round multiplex PCR was carried out. TCRdb used MiXCR to reprocess the multiplex PCR reads, holding one entry per CDR3 protein. The profile shows 450,000 or so distinct CDR3 sequences, approximately 15% of them singletons. The specimen was blood. These receptor sequences come from a woman aged 25 to 45 with Graves' ophthalmopathy.

Many counts were recorded for this clonotype. The chain carries TRBV12-3 or TRBV12-4 and TRBJ2-7, with unresolved D. Deletions cut 6 bases from V and 4 bases from J, with 10 bases between. This CDR3 comprises 12 residues. The CDR3 is CASSLQQYEQYF. As DNA, the CDR3 is TGTGCCAGCAGCTTACAGCAGTACGAGCAGTACTTC.

Ten or more counts support this clonotype. This chain joins TRBV2 and TRBJ2-5, with D perhaps TRBD2 (6 bases). V was shortened by 6 bases and J by 11 bases, with 16 bases between the two germline ends. The CDR3 runs to 12 residues. Germline V gene sequence: CDR1 SNHLY, CDR2 FYNNEI. The CDR3, as DNA: TGTGCCAGCAGCGAGGGGACTCCCGGTCAGTACTTC. Encoded protein: CASSEGTPGQYF. Combining the CDR3 with reference TRBV2 and TRBJ2-5 gives the whole variable domain EPEVTQTPSHQVTQMGQEVILRCVPISNHLYFYWYRQILGQKVEFLVSFYNNEISEKSEIFDDQFSVERPDGSNFTLKIRSTKLEDSAMYFCASSEGTPGQYFGPGTRLLVL.

This clonotype showed up many times. V and J are TRBV19 and TRBJ1-6, with no clear D. V dropped 5 bases and J dropped 8 bases, with 13 bases sitting between them. There are 14 residues in the CDR3. CDR1 and CDR2 (germline): LNHDA, SQIVND (reference sequence). The CDR3 DNA is TGTGCCAGTAGTTGGCCTACGCAGCATTCACCCCTCCACTTT. Translated: CASSWPTQHSPLHF.

This clonotype occurred many times. This chain connects TRBV5-1 to TRBJ1-1; D is ambiguous. This CDR3 is built from 13 residues. The germline V gene has CDR1 SGHRS and CDR2 YFSETQ. V lost 0 bases, J lost 7 bases, and 10 bases lay in between. The CDR3 sequence: CASSLEGWGEAFF. In DNA form, the CDR3 reads TGCGCCAGCAGCTTGGAAGGGTGGGGTGAAGCTTTCTTT.

This clonotype was observed many times. The chain carries TRBV2 and TRBJ2-4, with unresolved D. Per germline, CDR1 SNHLY and CDR2 FYNNEI. Between the trimmed V and J ends, which lost 2 bases and 5 bases, there was a span of 13 bases. The CDR3 totals 15 residues. CDR3 loop: CASSEWAPEENIQYF. CDR3 nucleotide sequence: TGTGCCAGCAGTGAATGGGCTCCAGAAGAAAACATTCAGTACTTC.

In its sample, this clonotype was seen many times. The chain couples TRBV28 to TRBJ1-3; a possible D gene is TRBD1 (6 bases). The CDR3 runs to 15 residues. Looked up from germline, CDR1 is MDHEN and CDR2 is SYDVKM. V was clipped by 3 bases and J by 5 bases, with 14 bases between them. DNA for the CDR3: TGTGCCAGCAGTTTTCCGTCAGGGGCTCGAAACACCATATATTTT. Amino acid sequence: CASSFPSGARNTIYF.

This clonotype was detected many times. No conserved phenylalanine or tryptophan ends this CDR3, so it is likely a read error. V usage is TRBV30 and J usage is TRBJ1-1; no clear D gene. Trimming left V 1 base short and J 0 bases short, with 3 bases between. The CDR3 has 12 residues. Looked up from germline, CDR1 is GTSNPN and CDR2 is SVGIG (reference sequence). CDR3 region: CAWSDMNTEAFL. The CDR3 bases are TGTGCCTGGAGTGATATGAACACTGAAGCTTTCCTT.

This clonotype was seen at least ten times. V and J are TRBV29-1 and TRBJ1-2, with 7 bases that match TRBD1. J lost 2 bases, V lost 3 bases, and 6 bases had no gene match. Germline CDR1 SQVTM, CDR2 ANQGSEA. CDR3 length equals 14 residues. CDR3 DNA sequence: TGCAGCGTTGAGGGCCCGACAGGGAACTATGGCTACACCTTC. It translates to CSVEGPTGNYGYTF.

This clonotype was seen at least ten times. V and J are TRBV4-1 and TRBJ1-5; D not certain. This CDR3 contains 16 residues. In germline, CDR1 is MGHRA, CDR2 YSYEKL. The ends were cut back, 0 bases at V and 5 bases at J, with 14 bases in the middle. CDR3 coding DNA: TGCGCCAGCAGCCAAGACCCTTATCGCGGTTATCAGCCCCAGCATTTT. It codes for CASSQDPYRGYQPQHF.